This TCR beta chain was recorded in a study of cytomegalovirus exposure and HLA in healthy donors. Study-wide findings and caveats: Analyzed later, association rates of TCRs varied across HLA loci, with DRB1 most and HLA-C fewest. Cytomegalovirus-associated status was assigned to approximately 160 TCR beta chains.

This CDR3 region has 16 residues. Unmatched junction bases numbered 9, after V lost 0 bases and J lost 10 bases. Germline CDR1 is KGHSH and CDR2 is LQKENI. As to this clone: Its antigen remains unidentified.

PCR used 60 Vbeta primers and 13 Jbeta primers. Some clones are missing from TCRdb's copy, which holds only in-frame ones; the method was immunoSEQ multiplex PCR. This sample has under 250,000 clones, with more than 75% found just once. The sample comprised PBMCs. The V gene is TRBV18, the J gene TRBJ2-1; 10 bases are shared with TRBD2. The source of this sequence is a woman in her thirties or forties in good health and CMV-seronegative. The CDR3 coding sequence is TGTGCCAGCTCACCACCGTTGTCTAGCGGGAGCAGGGAGCAGTTCTTC. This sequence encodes CASSPPLSSGSREQFF.